Presented here are 31 T cell receptor beta chains from one specimen sequenced in a study of early T cells in non-severe SARS-CoV-2 infection. TCRdb reprocessed the 5' RACE reads via MiXCR and lists one record per CDR3 protein. The table lists around 67,000 distinct CDR3 sequences, roughly an eighth of them singletons. The source material was whole blood. The source of these receptors is an adult who was a healthcare worker with PCR-confirmed SARS-CoV-2 infection or an uninfected control (not recorded which).

This clonotype was counted many times. The chain uses TRBV12-3 or TRBV12-4 and TRBJ2-5; 8 bases map to TRBD1. The CDR3 extends over 14 amino acids. The junction had 8 bases not matched to a gene; V was cut back by 6 bases and J by 5 bases. CDR3 nucleotide sequence: TGTGCCAGCAGACCCCCGACAGGGGAGGAGACCCAGTACTTC. It specifies CASRPPTGEETQYF.

To note about this clonotype: An end of the junction differs from the germline gene, which may be a read error. The chain joins TRBV28 to TRBJ1-6; no firm D call. The CDR3 has 12 amino acids. In germline, CDR1 is MDHEN, CDR2 SYDVKM. The CDR3 DNA reads TGTGCCAACAGTGCTACTAATTCACCCCTCCACTTT. It translates to CANSATNSPLHF.

The V gene is TRBV6-5, the J gene TRBJ2-7; 12 bases align to TRBD1. Germline V gene lookup returns CDR1 MNHEY and CDR2 SVGAGI. After removal of 3 bases from V and 6 bases from J, the junction contained 3 bases not matched to a gene. The CDR3 contains 14 residues. In DNA form, the CDR3 reads TGTGCCAGCAGTTATGGGACAGGGGGCTCCGAGCAGTACTTC. Translating gives CASSYGTGGSEQYF.

The chain couples TRBV20-1 to TRBJ1-1; 7 nucleotides agree with TRBD1. Per the germline V gene, CDR1 is DFQATT and CDR2 is SNEGSKA (reference sequence). Trimming at V came to 6 bases and at J to 3 bases, leaving 10 bases not matched to a gene. This CDR3 has 14 amino acids. The CDR3 coding sequence is TGCAGTGCACGGGCTACGGGACAGTACACTGAAGCTTTCTTT. Translating gives CSARATGQYTEAFF.

Ten or more counts support this clonotype. The CDR3 loop is CSARVSGALGAQHF. As DNA, the CDR3 is TGCAGTGCTAGAGTCTCTGGGGCCTTGGGGGCCCAGCATTTT. The rearrangement uses TRBV20-1 and TRBJ1-5, with TRBD1 as a possible D gene (5 bases). Per the germline V gene, CDR1 is DFQATT and CDR2 is SNEGSKA (reference sequence). This CDR3 has 14 residues. The V gene lost 1 base and the J gene lost 11 bases, with 18 bases spanning the gap.

The chain couples TRBV29-1 to TRBJ2-5; no clear D. The CDR3 runs to 12 residues. V was shortened by 7 bases and J by 2 bases, with 11 bases between the two germline ends. Germline loops: CDR1 SQVTM, CDR2 ANQGSEA. CDR3 sequence reads: CSAQDDQETQYF. The CDR3 coding sequence is TGCAGCGCCCAGGACGATCAAGAGACCCAGTACTTC.

This clonotype was observed at least ten times. V gene TRBV11-2 combines with J gene TRBJ2-3; the match to TRBD2 covers 14 bases. Germline-derived CDR1 and CDR2 are SGHAT and FQNNGV. Trimming removed 5 bases from V and 0 bases from J; junction bases left unmatched: 1. This CDR3 is 16 amino acids long. CDR3 sequence reads: CASSGTSGGSTDTQYF. CDR3 coding DNA: TGTGCCAGCAGCGGGACTAGCGGGGGAAGCACAGATACGCAGTATTTT.

This clonotype was found many times. This chain joins TRBV27 and TRBJ1-1, with D unresolved. Germline V gene lookup returns CDR1 MNHEY and CDR2 SMNVEV (reference sequence). CDR3 length equals 15 residues. V lost 0 bases to trimming and J lost 5 bases, with 13 bases between them. The CDR3 region is CASSLSRSGHTEAFF. Here the CDR3 DNA reads TGTGCCAGCAGTTTATCCCGCTCCGGGCATACTGAAGCTTTCTTT.

This clonotype has ten or more counts. V usage is TRBV24-1 and J usage is TRBJ2-2; tentatively, D is TRBD1 (5 bases). The V gene's germline CDR1 is KGHDR and CDR2 SFDVKD. Between the trimmed V and J ends, which lost 5 bases and 6 bases, there was a span of 12 bases. The CDR3 length is 14 residues. CDR3 loop: CATSGGHKPGELFF. CDR3 DNA: TGTGCCACCAGTGGGGGCCATAAACCCGGGGAGCTGTTTTTT.

The table lists this clonotype with a few counts. The chain links TRBV20-1 to TRBJ2-7; 7 bases map to TRBD2. The V gene end was trimmed by 6 bases and the J gene end by 6 bases; junction bases not matched to a gene: 8. The germline CDR1 and CDR2 sequences are DFQATT and SNEGSKA (reference sequence). The CDR3 is 12 amino acids. CDR3 sequence: CSAEGRAREQYF. Here the CDR3 DNA reads TGCAGTGCCGAGGGGAGGGCCCGCGAGCAGTACTTC.

This chain joins TRBV7-6 and TRBJ2-1, with D maybe TRBD1 (6 bases). Per the germline V gene, CDR1 is SGHVS and CDR2 is FNYEAQ. The V and J ends lost 4 bases and 8 bases respectively, with 30 bases between them. The CDR3 totals 19 residues. The CDR3 DNA is TGTGCCAGCAGCTCGGGACAACTAGGAAGGAAGAGCCCGTGGGATGAGCAGTTCTTC. Residues: CASSSGQLGRKSPWDEQFF.

This clonotype was observed at least ten times. This sequence joins TRBV7-9 and TRBJ1-2, with D possibly being TRBD1 (6 bases). This CDR3 comprises 17 residues. The germline V gene has CDR1 SEHNR and CDR2 FQNEAQ (reference sequence). V was trimmed by 0 bases and J by 3 bases, leaving 17 bases between them. CDR3 sequence: CASSLALTEGEDYGYTF. DNA for the CDR3: TGTGCCAGCAGCTTAGCGTTAACAGAGGGGGAAGACTATGGCTACACCTTC.

This clonotype occurred many times. This rearrangement joins TRBV12-3 or TRBV12-4 to TRBJ2-7; D gene unclear. CDR3 length equals 12 residues. Trimming removed 5 bases from V and 1 base from J, with 6 bases in between. In DNA form, the CDR3 reads TGTGCCAGCAGTGCGACATCCTACGAGCAGTACTTC. It codes for CASSATSYEQYF.

The chain employs TRBV12-3 or TRBV12-4 and TRBJ1-1; TRBD1 is a possible D gene (6 bases). Trimming shortened V by 2 bases and J by 5 bases, and 12 bases separated the two germline ends. CDR3 size: 14 residues. CDR3 amino acids: CASSLIGGKTEAFF. The CDR3 DNA is TGTGCCAGCAGTTTAATAGGGGGAAAGACTGAAGCTTTCTTT.

This clonotype came up many times. CDR3 nucleotides: TGTGCCAGCTCACCCGGGCCGAGGGAGCCCCAGCATTTT. The encoded protein is CASSPGPREPQHF. V usage is TRBV18 and J usage is TRBJ1-5; no firm D call. The V and J ends lost 3 bases and 8 bases respectively, with 11 bases between them. Germline loops: CDR1 KGHSH, CDR2 LQKENI. The CDR3 length is 13 residues.

This clonotype was counted ten times or more. The rearrangement uses TRBV7-9 and TRBJ2-2; TRBD2 matches 7 bases. V was clipped by 6 bases and J by 0 bases; unmatched bases: 4. This CDR3 region has 15 residues. Germline CDR1 is SEHNR and CDR2 is FQNEAQ (reference sequence). For the CDR3, the DNA is TGTGCCAGCAGACCTGGGGGGGCGAACACCGGGGAGCTGTTTTTT. It codes for CASRPGGANTGELFF.

The chain recombines TRBV29-1 with TRBJ2-1; D uncertain. CDR3 length: 12 amino acids. V shed 8 bases and J shed 10 bases, with 18 bases lying between them. Germline CDR1 reads SQVTM; CDR2 reads ANQGSEA. CDR3 in DNA: TGCAGCACGTGGGTAGCAGGATGGGAGCAGTTCTTC. As protein: CSTWVAGWEQFF.

This clonotype was picked up many times. The V call is TRBV20-1, the J call TRBJ1-6; no firm D call. Trimming removed 0 bases from V and 7 bases from J, with 16 bases in between. The germline CDR1 and CDR2 sequences are DFQATT and SNEGSKA (reference sequence). The CDR3 length is 16 residues. The CDR3 DNA reads TGCAGTGCTAGAGATCAAGAGGCAGGTGAAAATTCACCCCTCCACTTT. It yields the protein CSARDQEAGENSPLHF.

The chain carries TRBV5-1 and TRBJ2-3; 8 nucleotides align to TRBD2. There are 16 residues in the CDR3. From germline, CDR1 is SGHRS and CDR2 YFSETQ. V was clipped by 4 bases and J by 4 bases; unmatched bases: 11. CDR3 nucleotides: TGCGCCAGCAGCCGAAACCCGACTAGCGCTTCAGATACGCAGTATTTT. It codes for CASSRNPTSASDTQYF.

This clonotype was counted many times. The chain uses TRBV5-1 and TRBJ2-7; tentative D call: TRBD1 (5 bases). CDR3 size: 13 residues. CDR1 is SGHRS, CDR2 YFSETQ, per germline. V lost 2 bases and J 2 bases, leaving 8 bases between the germline ends. This CDR3 reads CASSFQGAYEQYF. The CDR3 DNA reads as TGCGCCAGCAGCTTTCAGGGTGCCTACGAGCAGTACTTC.

Many counts were recorded for this clonotype. CDR3 nucleotide sequence: TGTGCCAGCAGCTTAGATCCGGGGGTAATGCGGGAGCTGTTTTTT. Translation gives CASSLDPGVMRELFF. V is TRBV7-6 and J is TRBJ2-2, with D maybe TRBD2 (6 bases). Germline values: CDR1 SGHVS, CDR2 FNYEAQ. V was shortened by 1 base and J by 9 bases, with 15 bases between the two germline ends. This CDR3 has 15 residues.

This clonotype was recorded many times. The chain uses TRBV29-1 and TRBJ1-2; 8 nucleotides agree with TRBD1. This CDR3 has 13 amino acids. Germline V gene data show CDR1 as SQVTM and CDR2 as ANQGSEA. Trimming removed 7 bases from V and 4 bases from J; junction bases left unmatched: 8. This CDR3 is CSAVTGGSYGYTF. The DNA for the CDR3 is TGCAGCGCCGTAACAGGGGGATCCTATGGCTACACCTTC.

The chain combines TRBV6-1 with TRBJ2-7; maybe TRBD1 (6 bases). Germline assignment: CDR1 MNHNS and CDR2 SASEGT. Trimming removed 7 bases at V and 1 base at J, with 11 bases between. CDR3 length: 13 residues. The CDR3 coding sequence is TGTGCCAGCAACTTACAGGGATCCTACGAGCAGTACTTC. It translates to CASNLQGSYEQYF.

This clonotype was observed many times. The V gene is TRBV7-6, the J gene TRBJ2-7; 9 bases match TRBD2. The CDR3 loop spans 19 amino acids. Germline-derived CDR1 and CDR2 are SGHVS and FNYEAQ. V trimming: 0 bases; J trimming: 5 bases; junction bases outside the gene matches: 17. CDR3 coding DNA: TGTGCCAGCAGCTTAGCTCGAGCTAGCGGGGTAGGAAGCTTCCACGAGCAGTACTTC. Translation: CASSLARASGVGSFHEQYF.

In its sample, this clonotype was seen a few times. The V call is TRBV6-2 or TRBV6-3, the J call TRBJ2-7; D uncertain. CDR3 size: 13 residues. Germline lookup yields CDR1 MNHEY and CDR2 SVGEGT. V was trimmed by 6 bases and J by 2 bases, leaving 11 bases between them. The CDR3 bases are TGTGCCAGCAGAATCGCTCCGGCCTACGAGCAGTACTTC. It is translated as CASRIAPAYEQYF.

This clonotype was detected ten times or more. J is TRBJ2-1 and V is TRBV29-1; D unresolved. Germline V gene data show CDR1 as SQVTM and CDR2 as ANQGSEA. The V gene lost 4 bases and the J gene lost 0 bases, with 10 bases spanning the gap. This CDR3 has 14 amino acids. The CDR3 loop reads CSVGALSSYNEQFF. CDR3 nucleotides: TGCAGCGTTGGGGCATTGAGCTCCTACAATGAGCAGTTCTTC.

This clonotype was counted many times. The chain is built from TRBV12-3 or TRBV12-4 and TRBJ1-1, with 11 bases fitting TRBD1. Losses at the gene ends were 5 bases for V and 4 bases for J; bases not matched to a gene: 9. This CDR3 contains 16 residues. CDR3 DNA sequence: TGTGCCAGCAGTATCCCCTCCGGGACAGGGGGCACTGAAGCTTTCTTT. As protein: CASSIPSGTGGTEAFF.

This clonotype was counted at least ten times. The chain carries TRBV7-9 and TRBJ2-5; 8 bases fit TRBD2. CDR3 length: 16 amino acids. V dropped 2 bases and J dropped 2; count of bases not matched to a gene: 7. Germline V lookup: CDR1 SEHNR, CDR2 FQNEAQ (reference sequence). The CDR3 nucleotides read TGTGCCAGCAGCTTATGGCGGGGGGAAAATCAAGAGACCCAGTACTTC. It encodes CASSLWRGENQETQYF.

This clonotype has at least ten counts. The chain couples TRBV13 to TRBJ2-5; 7 nucleotides match TRBD1. The length of the CDR3 is 14 residues. Germline trimming cut 3 bases from V and 2 bases from J; bases unmatched to any gene: 3. Germline V lookup: CDR1 PRHDT, CDR2 FYEKMQ (reference sequence). CDR3 sequence reads: CASSFRGQQETQYF. CDR3 in DNA: TGTGCCAGCAGCTTTCGGGGACAGCAAGAGACCCAGTACTTC.

This clonotype has a count of ten or more. The V call is TRBV19, the J call TRBJ2-6; a weak D match, TRBD1 (6 bases). The germline CDR1 and CDR2 sequences are LNHDA and SQIVND (reference sequence). Trimming shortened V by 8 bases and J by 2 bases, and 13 bases separated the two germline ends. CDR3 length equals 15 residues. The DNA of the CDR3 is TGTGCCAGTGGATTAGGGGGACCTGGGGCCAACGTCCTGACTTTC. Protein sequence: CASGLGGPGANVLTF.

This clonotype appeared many times. The chain carries TRBV5-6 and TRBJ2-2; D call uncertain. This CDR3 region has 13 residues. Trimming took 1 base from V and 5 from J, leaving 6 bases between them. The germline V gene has CDR1 SGHDT and CDR2 YYEEEE. This CDR3 reads CASSLFLTGELFF. In nucleotides, the CDR3 is TGTGCCAGCAGCTTGTTTCTAACCGGGGAGCTGTTTTTT.